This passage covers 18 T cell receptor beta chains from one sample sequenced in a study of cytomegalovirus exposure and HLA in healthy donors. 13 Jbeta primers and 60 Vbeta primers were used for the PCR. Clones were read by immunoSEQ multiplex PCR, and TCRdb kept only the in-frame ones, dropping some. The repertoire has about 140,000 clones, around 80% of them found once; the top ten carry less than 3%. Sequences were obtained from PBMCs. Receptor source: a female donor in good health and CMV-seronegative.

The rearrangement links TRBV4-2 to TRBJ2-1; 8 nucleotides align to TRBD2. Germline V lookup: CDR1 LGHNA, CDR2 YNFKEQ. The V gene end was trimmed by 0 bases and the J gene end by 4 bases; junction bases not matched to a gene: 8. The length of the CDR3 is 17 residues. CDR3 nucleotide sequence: TGTGCCAGCAGCCAAGAAGGACGGGGGGGCCCTTACAATGAGCAGTTCTTC. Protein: CASSQEGRGGPYNEQFF.

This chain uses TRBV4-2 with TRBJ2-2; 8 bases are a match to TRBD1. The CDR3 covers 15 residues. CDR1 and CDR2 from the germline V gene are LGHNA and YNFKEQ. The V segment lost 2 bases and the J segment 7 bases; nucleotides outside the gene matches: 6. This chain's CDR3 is CASSQPGQGNGELFF. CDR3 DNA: TGTGCCAGCAGCCAACCAGGACAGGGAAACGGGGAGCTGTTTTTT.

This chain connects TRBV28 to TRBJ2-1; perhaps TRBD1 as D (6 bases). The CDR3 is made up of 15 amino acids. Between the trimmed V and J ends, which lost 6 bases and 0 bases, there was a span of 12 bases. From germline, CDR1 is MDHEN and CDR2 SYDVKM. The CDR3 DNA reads TGTGCCAGCAGCCTAGGGGGAAGCTCCTACAATGAGCAGTTCTTC. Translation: CASSLGGSSYNEQFF.

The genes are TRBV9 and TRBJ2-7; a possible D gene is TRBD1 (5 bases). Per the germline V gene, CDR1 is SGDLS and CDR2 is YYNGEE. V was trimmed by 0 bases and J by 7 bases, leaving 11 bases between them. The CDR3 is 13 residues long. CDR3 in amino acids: CASSVDQGTEQYF. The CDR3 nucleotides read TGTGCCAGCAGCGTAGATCAGGGCACGGAGCAGTACTTC.

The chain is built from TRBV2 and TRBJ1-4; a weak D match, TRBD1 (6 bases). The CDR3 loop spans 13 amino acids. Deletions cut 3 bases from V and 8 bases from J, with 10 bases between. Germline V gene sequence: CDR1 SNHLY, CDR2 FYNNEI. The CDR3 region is CASSDRGEEKLFF. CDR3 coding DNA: TGTGCCAGCAGTGACAGGGGCGAGGAAAAACTGTTTTTT.

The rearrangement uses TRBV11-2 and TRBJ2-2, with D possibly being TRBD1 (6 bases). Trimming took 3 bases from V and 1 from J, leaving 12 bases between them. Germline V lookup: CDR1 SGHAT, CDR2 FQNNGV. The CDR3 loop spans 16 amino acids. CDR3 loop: CASSLNSGVNTGELFF. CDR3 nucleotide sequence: TGTGCCAGCAGCTTGAATTCAGGGGTGAACACCGGGGAGCTGTTTTTT.

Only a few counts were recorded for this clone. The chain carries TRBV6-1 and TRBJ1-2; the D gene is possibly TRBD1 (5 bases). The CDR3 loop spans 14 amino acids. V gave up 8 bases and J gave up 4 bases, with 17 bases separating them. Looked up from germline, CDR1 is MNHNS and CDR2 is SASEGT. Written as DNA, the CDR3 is TGTGCCAGCTTAGGGGATGCGGCCTCCTATGGCTACACCTTC. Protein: CASLGDAASYGYTF.

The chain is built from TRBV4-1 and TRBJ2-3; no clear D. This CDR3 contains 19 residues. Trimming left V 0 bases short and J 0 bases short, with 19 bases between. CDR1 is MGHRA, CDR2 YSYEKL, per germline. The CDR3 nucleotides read TGCGCCAGCAGCCAAGATAGTGGGCCGCGACGAACTAGCACAGATACGCAGTATTTT. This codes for CASSQDSGPRRTSTDTQYF.

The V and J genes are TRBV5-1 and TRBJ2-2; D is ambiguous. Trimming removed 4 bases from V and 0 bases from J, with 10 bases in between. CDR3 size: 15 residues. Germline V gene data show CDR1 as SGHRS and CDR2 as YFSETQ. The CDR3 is CASSPSGANTGELFF. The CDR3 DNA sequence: TGCGCCAGCAGCCCATCCGGAGCGAACACCGGGGAGCTGTTTTTT.

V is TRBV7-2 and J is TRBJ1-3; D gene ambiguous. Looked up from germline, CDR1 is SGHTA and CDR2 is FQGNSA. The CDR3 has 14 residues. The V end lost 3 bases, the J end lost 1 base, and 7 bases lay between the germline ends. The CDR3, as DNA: TGTGCCAGCAGCTTGCGGGCGTCTGGAAACACCATATATTTT. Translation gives CASSLRASGNTIYF.

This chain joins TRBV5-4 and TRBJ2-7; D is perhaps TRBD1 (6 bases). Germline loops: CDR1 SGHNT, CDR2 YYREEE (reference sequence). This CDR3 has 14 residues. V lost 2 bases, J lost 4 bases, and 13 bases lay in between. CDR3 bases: TGTGCCAGCAGCTTTTCAGGGGATCTTTACGAGCAGTACTTC. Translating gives CASSFSGDLYEQYF.

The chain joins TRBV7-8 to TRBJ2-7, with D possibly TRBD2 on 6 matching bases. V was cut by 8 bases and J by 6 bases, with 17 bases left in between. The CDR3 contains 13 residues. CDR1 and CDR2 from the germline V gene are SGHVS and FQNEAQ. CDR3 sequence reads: CASVSGSRGEQYF. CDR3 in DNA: TGTGCCAGCGTTTCCGGGAGTCGCGGCGAGCAGTACTTC.

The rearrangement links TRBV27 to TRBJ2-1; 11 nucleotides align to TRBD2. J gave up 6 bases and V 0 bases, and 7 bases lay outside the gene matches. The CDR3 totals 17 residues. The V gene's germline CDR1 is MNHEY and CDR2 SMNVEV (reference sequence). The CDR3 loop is CASSLSLAGVGVNEQFF. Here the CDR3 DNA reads TGTGCCAGCAGTTTATCACTAGCGGGAGTAGGCGTCAATGAGCAGTTCTTC.

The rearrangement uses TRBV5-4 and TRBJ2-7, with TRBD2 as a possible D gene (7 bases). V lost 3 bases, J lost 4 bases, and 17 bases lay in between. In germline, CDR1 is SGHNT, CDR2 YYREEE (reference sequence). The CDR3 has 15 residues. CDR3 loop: CASSSGGPVPYEQYF. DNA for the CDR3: TGTGCCAGCAGCTCCGGGGGGCCCGTCCCTTACGAGCAGTACTTC.

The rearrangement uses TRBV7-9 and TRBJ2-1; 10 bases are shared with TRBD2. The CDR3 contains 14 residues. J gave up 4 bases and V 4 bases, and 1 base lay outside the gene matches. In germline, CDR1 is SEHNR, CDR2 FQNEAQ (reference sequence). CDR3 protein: CASSSSGGYNEQFF. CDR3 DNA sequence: TGTGCCAGCAGCTCTAGCGGGGGATACAATGAGCAGTTCTTC.

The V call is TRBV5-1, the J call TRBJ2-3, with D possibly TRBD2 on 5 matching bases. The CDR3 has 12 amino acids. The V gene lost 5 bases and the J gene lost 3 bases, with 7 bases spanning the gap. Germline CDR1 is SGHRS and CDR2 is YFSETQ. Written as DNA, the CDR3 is TGCGCCAGCAGAGAGGGTACAGATACGCAGTATTTT. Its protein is CASREGTDTQYF.

In nucleotides, the CDR3 is TGTGCCACAGGACAGGGGAGTGATCTGCCCCAGCATTTT. This translates into CATGQGSDLPQHF. The V gene is TRBV2, the J gene TRBJ1-5; TRBD1 agrees at 9 bases. The CDR3 spans 13 residues. CDR1 is SNHLY, CDR2 FYNNEI, per germline. Trimming at V came to 10 bases and at J to 9 bases, leaving 10 bases not matched to a gene.

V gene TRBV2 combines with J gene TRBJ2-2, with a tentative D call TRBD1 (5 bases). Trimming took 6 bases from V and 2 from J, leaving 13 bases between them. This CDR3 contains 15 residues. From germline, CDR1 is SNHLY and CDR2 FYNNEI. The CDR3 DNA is TGTGCCAGCAGACAAGACAGAATTAACACCGGGGAGCTGTTTTTT. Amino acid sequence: CASRQDRINTGELFF.